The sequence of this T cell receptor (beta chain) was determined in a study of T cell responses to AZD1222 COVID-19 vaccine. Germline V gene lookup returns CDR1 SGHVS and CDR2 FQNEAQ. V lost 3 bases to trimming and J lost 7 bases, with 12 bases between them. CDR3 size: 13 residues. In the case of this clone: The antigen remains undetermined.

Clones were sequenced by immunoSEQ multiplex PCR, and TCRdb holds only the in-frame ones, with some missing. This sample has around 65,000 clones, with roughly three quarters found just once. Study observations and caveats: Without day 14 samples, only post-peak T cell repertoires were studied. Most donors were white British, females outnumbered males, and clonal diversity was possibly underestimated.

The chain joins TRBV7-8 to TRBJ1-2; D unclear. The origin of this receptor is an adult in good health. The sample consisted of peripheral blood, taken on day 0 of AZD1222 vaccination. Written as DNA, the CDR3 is TGTGCCAGCAGCTTTATAAAGGCCCGTGGCTACACCTTC. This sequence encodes CASSFIKARGYTF.